This record concerns one T cell receptor beta chain sequence. Random hexamers served to reverse transcribe roughly 0.45 to 1 ug RNA. Each CDR3 protein is one row after TCRdb ran MiXCR on the immunoSEQ multiplex PCR reads. The sample lists 90,000 to 110,000 distinct CDR3 sequences, 90% to 98% occurring once. This record comes from a study of CD8 T cells in Susac syndrome. This CDR3 has 16 residues. V gave up 6 bases and J gave up 6 bases; unmatched junction bases: 11. Germline-derived CDR1 and CDR2 are SEHNR and FQNEAQ (reference sequence). This rearrangement joins TRBV7-9 to TRBJ2-5, with 12 bases matching TRBD1. The sequence was obtained from a human donor in good health. Sequenced input: CD4+ T cells from PBMCs. The CDR3 spells CASSPPRDRGRQTQYF. The CDR3 DNA reads TGTGCCAGCAGTCCACCCCGGGACAGGGGGCGACAGACCCAGTACTTC.